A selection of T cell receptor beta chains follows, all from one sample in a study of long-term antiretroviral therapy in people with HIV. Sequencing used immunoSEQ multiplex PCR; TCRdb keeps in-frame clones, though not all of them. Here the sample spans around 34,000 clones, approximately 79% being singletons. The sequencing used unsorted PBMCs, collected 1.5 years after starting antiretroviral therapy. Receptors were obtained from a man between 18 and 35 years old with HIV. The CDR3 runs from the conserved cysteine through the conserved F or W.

CDR3 protein: CASSSGGGFVQYF; J gene: TRBJ2-7; V gene: TRBV5-4
CDR3 protein: CASSALRGANTEAFF; J gene: TRBJ1-1; V gene: TRBV27
CDR3 protein: CASSLNREDTQYF; J gene: TRBJ2-3; V gene: TRBV7-6
CDR3 protein: CASLRTGGMEETQYF; J gene: TRBJ2-5; V gene: TRBV6-1
CDR3 protein: CSAGGQEF; J gene: TRBJ1-1; V gene: TRBV20-1
CDR3 protein: CASTPTFSSGANVLTF; J gene: TRBJ2-6; V gene: TRBV5-1
CDR3 protein: CASSATDYEQYF; J gene: TRBJ2-7; V gene: TRBV7-6
CDR3 protein: CAISDSGRGTDTQYF; J gene: TRBJ2-3; V gene: TRBV10-3
CDR3 protein: CASFNYGYTF; J gene: TRBJ1-2; V gene: TRBV19
CDR3 protein: CASSIRLAGNEQFF; J gene: TRBJ2-1; V gene: TRBV19
CDR3 protein: CATRFGIIGYGYTF; J gene: TRBJ1-2; V gene: TRBV10-3
CDR3 protein: CASSLESTRAQYF; J gene: TRBJ2-3; V gene: TRBV11-3
CDR3 protein: CASSFPRGGELFF; J gene: TRBJ2-2; V gene: TRBV13
CDR3 protein: CASSYGAGYTF; J gene: TRBJ1-2; V gene: TRBV6-5
CDR3 protein: CASSESGFGYGYTF; J gene: TRBJ1-2; V gene: TRBV2
CDR3 protein: CASSLGDSPGYTF; J gene: TRBJ1-2; V gene: TRBV7-9
CDR3 protein: CASRDGGGTEAFF; J gene: TRBJ1-1; V gene: TRBV27
CDR3 protein: CASSPGRDSYNEQFF; J gene: TRBJ2-1; V gene: TRBV9
CDR3 protein: CASSRPSTARMNTEAFF; J gene: TRBJ1-1; V gene: TRBV28
CDR3 protein: CASSIVQGAMNF; J gene: TRBJ2-4; V gene: TRBV19
CDR3 protein: CASSPRDRGRDEQYF; J gene: TRBJ2-7; V gene: TRBV7-9
CDR3 protein: CASSQEWGNEQFF; J gene: TRBJ2-1; V gene: TRBV4-1
CDR3 protein: CASSVGQAYYGYTF; J gene: TRBJ1-2; V gene: TRBV5-6
CDR3 protein: CASSSSGGVGNTEAFF; J gene: TRBJ1-1; V gene: TRBV9
CDR3 protein: CASSLTLQRGTGELFF; J gene: TRBJ2-2; V gene: TRBV5-1
CDR3 protein: CATSNSGTGGDQPQHF; J gene: TRBJ1-5; V gene: TRBV15
CDR3 protein: CASSPAHHVGYTF; J gene: TRBJ1-2; V gene: TRBV28
CDR3 protein: CASSLSQIMRVYTF; J gene: TRBJ1-2; V gene: TRBV28
CDR3 protein: CASSSEGAVAYEQYF; J gene: TRBJ2-7; V gene: TRBV28
CDR3 protein: CASSDDPSTGGGDEQFF; J gene: TRBJ2-1; V gene: TRBV2
CDR3 protein: CASSIEFIGTYEQYF; J gene: TRBJ2-7; V gene: TRBV19
CDR3 protein: CAISESSEAVEQFF; J gene: TRBJ2-1; V gene: TRBV10-3
CDR3 protein: CASSPRGYHFEQYF; J gene: TRBJ2-7; V gene: TRBV7-9
CDR3 protein: CASSYLDRATEAFF; J gene: TRBJ1-1; V gene: TRBV6-5
CDR3 protein: CASSESRGNYGYTF; J gene: TRBJ1-2; V gene: TRBV25-1
CDR3 protein: CASSRSTGRHEQYF; J gene: TRBJ2-7; V gene: TRBV14
CDR3 protein: CASSPRANSYNEQFF; J gene: TRBJ2-1; V gene: TRBV18
CDR3 protein: CASSQAKARGNEKLFF; J gene: TRBJ1-4; V gene: TRBV4-3
CDR3 protein: CASSSGGRPDGELFF; J gene: TRBJ2-2; V gene: TRBV27
CDR3 protein: CASSPGRGGLNEQYF; J gene: TRBJ2-7; V gene: TRBV19
CDR3 protein: CASSSGLAGGQETQYF; J gene: TRBJ2-5; V gene: TRBV7-3
CDR3 protein: CASRAQSQETQYF; J gene: TRBJ2-5; V gene: TRBV19
CDR3 protein: CASSAGQNYEQYF; J gene: TRBJ2-7; V gene: TRBV19
CDR3 protein: CASTVAQPGSYEQYF; J gene: TRBJ2-7; V gene: TRBV28
CDR3 protein: CASSPSRSVAEAFF; J gene: TRBJ1-1; V gene: TRBV13
CDR3 protein: CASSFVSGLPSYEQYF; J gene: TRBJ2-7; V gene: TRBV7-6
CDR3 protein: CASSERQGRVLF; J gene: TRBJ1-1; V gene: TRBV2
CDR3 protein: CASSPRQGGPGELFF; J gene: TRBJ2-2; V gene: TRBV7-2
CDR3 protein: CASSLYGAGGRETQYF; J gene: TRBJ2-5; V gene: TRBV7-9
CDR3 protein: CAWSPGLTREKLFF; J gene: TRBJ1-4; V gene: TRBV30
CDR3 protein: CASSPFMLGVQYF; J gene: TRBJ2-7; V gene: TRBV27
CDR3 protein: CASSTRQQSNQPQHF; J gene: TRBJ1-5; V gene: TRBV6-1
CDR3 protein: CATGVGGEFSNQPQHF; J gene: TRBJ1-5; V gene: TRBV10-3
CDR3 protein: CASSEVGTLSPQHF; J gene: TRBJ1-5; V gene: TRBV2
CDR3 protein: CASSEGIGLAVTDTQYF; J gene: TRBJ2-3; V gene: TRBV2
CDR3 protein: CASSQSSPGSYEQYF; J gene: TRBJ2-7; V gene: TRBV4-1
CDR3 protein: CASSLTDLYGYTF; J gene: TRBJ1-2; V gene: TRBV10-2
CDR3 protein: CASTTLAGRSYEQYF; J gene: TRBJ2-7; V gene: TRBV6-5